A selection of T cell receptor beta chains follows, all from one sample in a study of quantifying T cell responses using KT2 cells. TCRdb ran MiXCR on the UMI-ligation and nested PCR reads and lists one entry per CDR3 protein. The table includes about 33,000 distinct CDR3 sequences, about a tenth detected once. The sequenced sample consisted of PBMCs spiked with cells of the T cell clone KT2. These receptors all come from a human donor. The CDR3 runs from the conserved cysteine through the conserved F or W. D genes are given only for firm matches. The listing skips clone size in some rows; elsewhere it reads once, few, many or a size class.

J | size | V | D | CDR3 | DNA
TRBJ2-1 | NA | TRBV9 | NA | CASSVGLGGDEQFF | TGTGCCAGCAGCGTAGGGCTGGGCGGGGATGAGCAGTTCTTC
TRBJ2-1 | many | TRBV7-2 | NA | CASRGGWAQGNEQFF | TGTGCCAGCAGGGGGGGTTGGGCCCAAGGCAATGAGCAGTTCTTC
TRBJ2-1 | NA | TRBV5-1 | TRBD2 | CASSIRGGDEQFF | TGCGCCAGCAGCATCCGGGGGGGGGATGAGCAGTTCTTC
TRBJ2-1 | NA | TRBV7-8 | TRBD1 | CASSIRDRGLNEQFF | TGTGCCAGCAGTATCCGGGACAGGGGGCTTAATGAGCAGTTCTTC
TRBJ1-2 | few | TRBV12-3/TRBV12-4 | NA | CASSSLSPAGNYGYTF | TGTGCCAGCAGCTCTCTATCCCCAGCGGGAAACTATGGCTACACCTTC
TRBJ2-3 | many | TRBV11-2 | NA | CASSLDRVTDTQYF | TGTGCCAGCAGCTTAGATCGAGTCACAGATACGCAGTATTTT
TRBJ2-3 | many | TRBV20-1 | NA | CSARTGLSPVDTQYF | TGCAGTGCTAGGACAGGCTTGTCGCCCGTAGATACGCAGTATTTT
TRBJ2-1 | many | TRBV7-9 | NA | CASSPRDKSYNEQFF | TGTGCCAGCAGCCCCAGAGACAAATCCTACAATGAGCAGTTCTTC
TRBJ2-7 | NA | TRBV2 | TRBD1 | CASGEGRTGGVEQYF | TGTGCCAGCGGTGAAGGTAGGACAGGGGGCGTCGAGCAGTACTTC
TRBJ1-2 | few | TRBV5-1 | NA | CASSLSPRDHGYTF | TGCGCCAGCAGCTTGTCCCCCAGGGATCATGGCTACACCTTC
TRBJ2-3 | few | TRBV9 | NA | CASSVAGGDTQYF | TGTGCCAGCAGCGTAGCTGGCGGGGATACGCAGTATTTT
TRBJ2-1 | NA | TRBV11-2 | TRBD2 | CASSALAGGPGAFF | TGTGCCAGCAGCGCACTAGCGGGAGGCCCAGGGGCGTTCTTC
TRBJ1-3 | many | TRBV30 | NA | CALVGQIISGNTIYF | TGTGCCCTCGTTGGGCAGATAATCTCTGGAAACACCATATATTTT
TRBJ2-2 | NA | TRBV7-9 | NA | CASSPAGRNTGELFF | TGTGCCAGCAGCCCGGCTGGCAGGAACACCGGGGAGCTGTTTTTT
TRBJ2-1 | many | TRBV5-1 | NA | CASSLVAGSNEQFF | TGCGCCAGCAGCTTGGTTGCAGGGTCTAATGAGCAGTTCTTC